The 23 T cell receptor beta chains below come from one sample, sequenced in a study of a mutant IDH1 vaccine in newly diagnosed glioma. Time point denoted: week 35, safety follow-up. One vaccine dose held 300 ug of mutant IDH1 20-mer peptide and came with topical imiquimod. TCRdb's copy holds only in-frame clones and misses some; the assay was immunoSEQ multiplex PCR. The sample has tens of thousands of clones; roughly 85% are singletons. These TCRs' antigens remain unknown. The sample consisted of PBMCs, taken from a glioma patient whose treatment included an IDH1 peptide vaccine. These receptors were obtained from a woman aged 18-30 years with glioma.

The V gene is TRBV25-1, the J gene TRBJ2-3; no clear D. The CDR3 runs to 11 residues. V lost 6 bases and J 3 bases, leaving 4 bases between the germline ends. CDR1 is MGHDK, CDR2 SYGVNS, per germline. The CDR3, as DNA: TGTGCCAGCAGCGAAACAGATACGCAGTATTTT. This gives the protein CASSETDTQYF.

This chain joins TRBV5-1 and TRBJ1-1; 8 bases map to TRBD1. Looked up from germline, CDR1 is SGHRS and CDR2 is YFSETQ. The V segment lost 2 bases and the J segment 4 bases; nucleotides outside the gene matches: 10. The CDR3 is 16 amino acids. This CDR3 is CASSLRQGALSTEAFF. The DNA of the CDR3 is TGCGCCAGCAGCTTACGTCAGGGGGCGCTTAGCACTGAAGCTTTCTTT.

The chain is built from TRBV7-8 and TRBJ2-5; D unresolved. Trimming removed 1 base from V and 5 bases from J, with 11 bases in between. This CDR3 is built from 14 residues. Germline V lookup: CDR1 SGHVS, CDR2 FQNEAQ. Written as DNA, the CDR3 is TGTGCCAGCAGCTTAGTATCCTTATCGGAGACCCAGTACTTC. Its protein product is CASSLVSLSETQYF.

The V and J genes are TRBV7-2 and TRBJ1-2; 8 nucleotides line up with TRBD1. J lost 4 bases, V lost 5 bases, and 9 bases had no gene match. Germline V gene lookup returns CDR1 SGHTA and CDR2 FQGNSA. There are 15 residues in the CDR3. The CDR3 DNA sequence: TGTGCCAGCAGCAATCAGGGGGCAGGTAGCTATGGCTACACCTTC. It is translated as CASSNQGAGSYGYTF.

The genes are TRBV11-3 and TRBJ2-7; D is perhaps TRBD1 (6 bases). CDR1 and CDR2 (germline): SGHNT, YENEEA. The CDR3 spans 16 residues. Trimming took off 2 bases at V and 3 bases at J, with 17 bases between the two ends. The CDR3 spells CASSLRPPDSVYEQYF. CDR3 bases: TGTGCCAGCAGCTTAAGACCACCGGACAGCGTCTACGAGCAGTACTTC.

V gene TRBV30 combines with J gene TRBJ1-2; no reliable D call. The CDR3 is 11 amino acids. Germline V gene sequence: CDR1 GTSNPN, CDR2 SVGIG (reference sequence). Trimming removed 3 bases from V and 10 bases from J, with 12 bases in between. The CDR3 loop is CAWRTYGYYTF. The CDR3 bases are TGTGCCTGGAGAACTTACGGATACTACACCTTC.

V gene TRBV5-1 combines with J gene TRBJ2-5; 8 bases align to TRBD2. V shed 0 bases and J 5 bases; nucleotides not matched to a gene: 15. This CDR3 comprises 18 residues. CDR1 and CDR2 (germline): SGHRS, YFSETQ. The CDR3 sequence is CASSLGHEAGGFWETQYF. The CDR3 nucleotides are TGCGCCAGCAGCTTGGGCCATGAGGCGGGGGGCTTTTGGGAGACCCAGTACTTC.

As regards this clone: An end of the junction differs from the germline gene, which may be a read error. V usage is TRBV19 and J usage is TRBJ1-4; D is possibly TRBD1 (6 bases). Germline V gives CDR1 LNHDA, CDR2 SQIVND (reference sequence). This CDR3 contains 12 residues. For the CDR3, the DNA is TGTGCCAGTAGTTTAAAACAGGGTGTCCTAATTTTT. This gives the protein CASSLKQGVLIF.

This sequence joins TRBV4-1 and TRBJ2-7; perhaps TRBD1 as D (6 bases). Looked up from germline, CDR1 is MGHRA and CDR2 is YSYEKL. The CDR3 contains 14 residues. Trimming took off 1 base at V and 11 bases at J, with 18 bases between the two ends. The CDR3 here is CASSQVGSRDTEYF. Written as DNA, the CDR3 is TGCGCCAGCAGCCAAGTGGGTTCCCGGGACACGGAGTACTTC.

V usage is TRBV9 and J usage is TRBJ2-2, with D perhaps assigned TRBD1 or TRBD2 (5 bases each). Germline V gives CDR1 SGDLS, CDR2 YYNGEE. This CDR3 spans 14 amino acids. Trimming left V 4 bases short and J 5 bases short, with 12 bases between. The DNA of the CDR3 is TGTGCCAGCAGCCCGGGACCAATGACCGGGGAGCTGTTTTTT. The encoded protein is CASSPGPMTGELFF.

J is TRBJ1-4 and V is TRBV7-9; D remains ambiguous. The length of the CDR3 is 16 residues. Germline V gene data show CDR1 as SEHNR and CDR2 as FQNEAQ (reference sequence). Trimming removed 5 bases from V and 6 bases from J, with 19 bases in between. CDR3 sequence: CASSHPIGSGHEKLFF. The CDR3 bases are TGTGCCAGCAGCCACCCAATCGGTTCCGGGCATGAAAAACTGTTTTTT.

This chain uses TRBV6-5 with TRBJ2-1, with TRBD2 matching over 7 bases. There are 14 residues in the CDR3. Germline loops: CDR1 MNHEY, CDR2 SVGAGI. V shed 5 bases, J shed 2 bases, and the junction held 3 bases outside the gene matches. The CDR3 here is CASSQGLAYNEQFF. The CDR3 DNA sequence: TGTGCCAGCAGTCAAGGACTAGCCTACAATGAGCAGTTCTTC.

This clone was seen a handful of times. The V gene is TRBV7-2, the J gene TRBJ1-5, with D possibly matching TRBD1 (6 bases). Germline CDR1 is SGHTA and CDR2 is FQGNSA. This CDR3 comprises 14 residues. The V end lost 4 bases, the J end lost 1 base, and 8 bases lay between the germline ends. The CDR3 region has the DNA TGTGCCAGCAGCTCAACAGGGAGCAATCAGCCCCAGCATTTT. Its protein is CASSSTGSNQPQHF.

By share of the sample, this clone is medium-sized (0.01 to 0.1%). The chain couples TRBV13 to TRBJ2-3; D gene uncertain. V was trimmed by 2 bases and J by 5 bases, leaving 11 bases between them. There are 14 residues in the CDR3. Per the germline V gene, CDR1 is PRHDT and CDR2 is FYEKMQ (reference sequence). The CDR3 is CASSLSPRVDTQYF. DNA for the CDR3: TGTGCCAGCAGCTTAAGCCCCCGAGTAGATACGCAGTATTTT.

This clone was seen once. The V call is TRBV6-5, the J call TRBJ1-5, with D hard to call. Trimming pared 0 bases from V and 5 bases from J, leaving 8 bases between. The CDR3 covers 14 residues. The germline V gene encodes CDR1 MNHEY and CDR2 SVGAGI. The CDR3 nucleotides read TGTGCCAGCAGTTACTCGTCGGGGTATCAGCCCCAGCATTTT. Amino acids: CASSYSSGYQPQHF.

The chain has TRBV28 and TRBJ1-5; 8 bases are a match to TRBD1. Germline assignment: CDR1 MDHEN and CDR2 SYDVKM. This CDR3 region has 15 residues. Losses at the gene ends were 5 bases for V and 3 bases for J; bases not matched to a gene: 6. CDR3 loop: CASSLGTGLNQPQHF. In nucleotides, the CDR3 is TGTGCCAGCAGTCTTGGGACAGGCCTCAATCAGCCCCAGCATTTT.

The gene calls are TRBV4-2 and TRBJ2-3; tentatively, D is TRBD2 (6 bases). The CDR3 consists of 15 residues. Per the germline V gene, CDR1 is LGHNA and CDR2 is YNFKEQ. The ends were cut back, 4 bases at V and 0 bases at J, with 11 bases in the middle. CDR3 sequence (DNA): TGTGCCAGCAGCCCGACTAGGGATAGCACAGATACGCAGTATTTT. Its protein is CASSPTRDSTDTQYF.

The rearrangement joins TRBV9 to TRBJ2-7; D tentatively fits TRBD1 or TRBD2 (6 bases each). CDR1 and CDR2 from the germline V gene are SGDLS and YYNGEE. Trimming took off 3 bases at V and 6 bases at J, with 16 bases between the two ends. The CDR3 loop spans 14 amino acids. This CDR3 is CASSADSWGAEQYF. The CDR3 region has the DNA TGTGCCAGCAGCGCCGACAGTTGGGGGGCCGAGCAGTACTTC.

The chain links TRBV18 to TRBJ1-3, with TRBD1 matching over 7 bases. J was trimmed by 0 bases and V by 2 bases; bases with no gene match: 4. CDR1 KGHSH and CDR2 LQKENI come from the germline V gene. The CDR3 runs 16 residues. CDR3 nucleotide sequence: TGTGCCAGCTCACCAGGAGGGGGCTCCTCTGGAAACACCATATATTTT. Residues: CASSPGGGSSGNTIYF.

The chain couples TRBV5-1 to TRBJ2-7, with 8 bases that match TRBD1. J lost 7 bases, V lost 4 bases, and 13 bases had no gene match. The CDR3 totals 15 residues. From germline, CDR1 is SGHRS and CDR2 YFSETQ. The CDR3 is CASSPRWGQAGEQYF. The CDR3 DNA sequence: TGCGCCAGCAGCCCCCGCTGGGGACAGGCGGGTGAGCAGTACTTC.

The V and J genes are TRBV7-2 and TRBJ1-5, with 8 bases that match TRBD1. Per germline, CDR1 SGHTA and CDR2 FQGNSA. The J segment lost 4 bases and the V segment lost 5 bases, leaving 4 bases of the junction unmatched. CDR3 size: 14 residues. CDR3 DNA sequence: TGTGCCAGCAGCAGAACAGGGGGGAATCAGCCCCAGCATTTT. It specifies CASSRTGGNQPQHF.

The chain has TRBV4-2 and TRBJ2-1; a possible D gene is TRBD2 (5 bases). Germline CDR1 and CDR2: LGHNA and YNFKEQ. The CDR3 extends over 16 amino acids. With 3 bases removed from V and 8 bases from J, the gap between germline ends came to 20 bases. In nucleotides, the CDR3 is TGTGCCAGCAGCCAGTTGGATAGCGACGTGGGATATGAGCAGTTCTTC. Translating gives CASSQLDSDVGYEQFF.

This clone has only one observation. V is TRBV20-1 and J is TRBJ2-7; no firm D call. The germline V gene has CDR1 DFQATT and CDR2 SNEGSKA (reference sequence). This CDR3 has 10 residues. Between the trimmed V and J ends, which lost 5 bases and 5 bases, there was a span of 7 bases. The CDR3 reads CSALFNEQYF. The DNA of the CDR3 is TGCAGTGCTCTCTTCAACGAGCAGTACTTC.